This TCR beta chain was profiled in a study of T cell changes during pregnancy in multiple sclerosis (dated by TCRdb to the late 2010s). Study-wide context: Changes in the T cell repertoire over the course of pregnancy were examined in this study in women with multiple sclerosis.

Library preparation was by the immunoSEQ multiplex PCR assay. Not all clones reach the TCRdb copy of this immuneACCESS table, which keeps in-frame sequences only. Checked studies attribute under half of the gap to unresolved V genes and leave the rest unexplained. The sample yields roughly 40,000 clones; 92% were counted once. The ten largest clones take up over 10% of the sample. CDR1 and CDR2, looked up from the germline V gene, are SGDLS and YYNGEE. The V end loses 0 bases and the J end loses 6 bases, and a stretch of 7 bases separates them. From the cysteine through the phenylalanine, the CDR3 covers 13 amino acids. Just the 39-base CDR3 DNA is kept, in frame starting at base 1. As for this clone: Its antigen is still unknown. Base qualities are not recorded, but no much larger clone differs from it by a single base.

This sequence uses TRBV9 and TRBJ2-1, and TRBD2 may be the D gene, going by 5 matching bases. The clonotype originates from a female donor with multiple sclerosis, enrolled in a pregnancy study. The sequencing used CD8+ T cells from peripheral blood mononuclear cells, collected in the first trimester of pregnancy. The CDR3 is CASSVGGFNEQFF. The sequenced DNA: TGTGCCAGCAGCGTAGGAGGGTTCAATGAGCAGTTCTTC.